A single sample gave rise to the 21 T cell receptor beta chains below, sequenced in a study of OX40 agonist ivuxolimab in advanced cancers. The repertoire was sequenced with immunoSEQ multiplex PCR; TCRdb's copy has only in-frame clones and lacks some. The table records around 80,000 clones, around 86% of them present only once. Here the sequenced sample was CD4+ or CD8+ T cells sorted from blood, taken in a trial of the OX40 agonist ivuxolimab. Source of these receptors: an adult with an advanced solid tumor such as melanoma, head and neck, liver or kidney cancer.

This clone was observed a few times. The chain has TRBV4-1 and TRBJ2-2, with 7 nucleotides matching TRBD1. The germline V gene encodes CDR1 MGHRA and CDR2 YSYEKL. The CDR3 sequence is 17 residues long. V shed 4 bases, J shed 4 bases, and the junction held 12 bases outside the gene matches. The CDR3 is CASSLGTRQGFTGELFF. CDR3 DNA: TGCGCCAGCAGCCTTGGGACCAGACAGGGATTCACCGGGGAGCTGTTTTTT.

This rearrangement joins TRBV7-2 to TRBJ2-1, with D maybe TRBD1 (6 bases). Germline V CDR1 and CDR2: SGHTA, FQGNSA. This CDR3 has 14 amino acids. Trimming cost V 3 bases and J 4 bases, with 10 bases left between them. This CDR3 is CASSFYRDYNEQFF. In DNA, the CDR3 is TGTGCCAGCAGCTTTTACAGGGATTACAATGAGCAGTTCTTC.

The CDR3 loop reads CASKLAGGTDEQFF. For the CDR3, the DNA is TGTGCCAGCAAACTAGCGGGGGGGACGGATGAGCAGTTCTTC. The chain uses TRBV11-1 and TRBJ2-1; 13 bases match TRBD2. V shed 7 bases and J 8 bases; nucleotides not matched to a gene: 5. Germline CDR1 reads SGHAT; CDR2 reads FQDESV (reference sequence). The CDR3 is 14 amino acids.

This chain links TRBV18 with TRBJ1-4, with 10 bases matching TRBD1. This CDR3 comprises 15 residues. J gave up 7 bases and V 3 bases, and 5 bases lay outside the gene matches. CDR1 KGHSH and CDR2 LQKENI come from the germline V gene. The CDR3: CASSPRQGAVEKLFF. The CDR3 DNA reads TGTGCCAGCTCACCGAGACAGGGGGCAGTTGAAAAACTGTTTTTT.

The chain is built from TRBV2 and TRBJ1-4; TRBD1 agrees at 8 bases. The CDR3 consists of 16 residues. The germline V gene encodes CDR1 SNHLY and CDR2 FYNNEI. With V trimmed by 6 bases and J by 3 bases, 9 bases remained unmatched. The CDR3 nucleotides are TGTGCCAGCAGGCAGGGGGCGCGGGCAGCTAATGAAAAACTGTTTTTT. Residues: CASRQGARAANEKLFF.

By share, this clone counts as medium-sized. This chain links TRBV6-1 with TRBJ1-2; the match to TRBD1 covers 8 bases. The ends lost 6 bases at V and 3 bases at J; junction bases unmatched: 3. CDR3 size: 13 residues. Germline loops: CDR1 MNHNS, CDR2 SASEGT. CDR3 sequence: CASSPQGDYGYTF. CDR3 DNA: TGTGCCAGCAGCCCACAGGGGGACTATGGCTACACCTTC.

The V gene is TRBV11-2, the J gene TRBJ1-2; a possible D gene is TRBD1 (5 bases). CDR3 length: 13 amino acids. V lost 0 bases and J 6 bases, leaving 8 bases between the germline ends. Germline CDR1 reads SGHAT; CDR2 reads FQNNGV. The CDR3 spells CASSLDRENGYTF. As DNA, the CDR3 is TGTGCCAGCAGCTTAGACAGGGAGAATGGCTACACCTTC.

V gene TRBV5-4 combines with J gene TRBJ2-3; 8 nucleotides match TRBD1. This CDR3 comprises 14 residues. The V gene's germline CDR1 is SGHNT and CDR2 YYREEE (reference sequence). V was pared by 4 bases and J by 1 base, with 2 bases of the junction left unmatched. CDR3 DNA: TGTGCCAGCAGCCCGGACAGGGGCACAGATACGCAGTATTTT. It is translated as CASSPDRGTDTQYF.

The chain carries TRBV28 and TRBJ1-3; D perhaps matches TRBD1 (5 bases). Deletions cut 8 bases from V and 0 bases from J, with 11 bases between. The CDR3 runs to 14 residues. Germline assignment: CDR1 MDHEN and CDR2 SYDVKM. CDR3 DNA: TGTGCCAGCTTTGGGGCAGTCTCTGGAAACACCATATATTTT. Amino acids: CASFGAVSGNTIYF.

In this sample, this clone turned up once. This rearrangement joins TRBV2 to TRBJ1-1; the D gene is possibly TRBD1 (6 bases). Trimming shortened V by 6 bases and J by 0 bases, and 8 bases separated the two germline ends. This CDR3 contains 13 residues. Germline V gene data show CDR1 as SNHLY and CDR2 as FYNNEI. CDR3 DNA: TGTGCCAGCAGCGGACAGATGAACACTGAAGCTTTCTTT. Protein: CASSGQMNTEAFF.

The V gene is TRBV7-2, the J gene TRBJ2-7; perhaps TRBD1 as D (5 bases). This CDR3 region has 14 residues. V was trimmed by 4 bases and J by 1 base, leaving 11 bases between them. The germline CDR1 and CDR2 sequences are SGHTA and FQGNSA. The CDR3 here is CASSYRQQSYEQYV. CDR3 bases: TGTGCCAGCAGCTATCGACAGCAGTCCTACGAGCAGTACGTC.

This chain joins TRBV7-6 and TRBJ1-4; TRBD1 might be the D (6 bases). The CDR3 sequence is 15 residues long. Germline CDR1 and CDR2: SGHVS and FNYEAQ. Trimming stripped 5 bases from V and 10 bases from J, with 20 bases between. The CDR3 DNA reads as TGTGCCAGCAGCCCTCAAAGACAGGCCACGGGAAAACTGTTTTTT. Translating gives CASSPQRQATGKLFF.

V and J are TRBV15 and TRBJ1-1; D unresolved. The germline V gene encodes CDR1 LNHNV and CDR2 YYDKDF (reference sequence). The V end lost 0 bases, the J end lost 11 bases, and 16 bases lay between the germline ends. There are 14 residues in the CDR3. CDR3 sequence (DNA): TGTGCCACCAGCAGAGATTATGTTGCGGCTGGGGCTTTCTTT. Protein sequence: CATSRDYVAAGAFF.

This chain links TRBV7-3 with TRBJ2-2; D gene ambiguous. V was shortened by 1 base and J by 7 bases, with 4 bases between the two germline ends. CDR1 is SGHTA and CDR2 is FQGTGA in the germline V gene. The CDR3 covers 12 residues. The CDR3, as DNA: TGTGCCAGCAGCTTAAGTGTCGGGGAGCTGTTTTTT. It encodes CASSLSVGELFF.

The chain has TRBV2 and TRBJ2-5, with a weak D call TRBD2 (6 bases). The V end was cut by 7 bases, the J end by 11 bases, with 23 bases between. The CDR3 has 14 residues. Germline V gene lookup returns CDR1 SNHLY and CDR2 FYNNEI. This CDR3 is CASTRDGGLGEQYF. CDR3 DNA sequence: TGTGCCAGCACCCGGGACGGGGGTCTTGGAGAGCAGTACTTC.

The J gene is TRBJ2-1, the V gene TRBV6-5, with no clear D. Per germline, CDR1 MNHEY and CDR2 SVGAGI. Trimming took off 2 bases at V and 13 bases at J, with 9 bases between the two ends. The CDR3 sequence is 11 residues long. DNA of the CDR3: TGTGCCAGCAGTTACCTCCAGAGCCAGTTCTTC. This translates into CASSYLQSQFF.

This clone was counted only a few times. The chain is built from TRBV5-1 and TRBJ1-5, with TRBD1 as a possible D gene (6 bases). There are 14 residues in the CDR3. Trimming pared 4 bases from V and 4 bases from J, leaving 12 bases between. Per the germline V gene, CDR1 is SGHRS and CDR2 is YFSETQ. The CDR3 sequence is CASSQGTGNQPQHF. The CDR3 coding sequence is TGCGCCAGCAGCCAGGGGACGGGGAATCAGCCCCAGCATTTT.

This clone has a single count. The chain carries TRBV4-3 and TRBJ1-4; 8 bases align to TRBD1. There are 17 residues in the CDR3. CDR1 is LGHNA and CDR2 is YSLEER in the germline V gene. V shed 5 bases, J shed 2 bases, and the junction held 10 bases outside the gene matches. CDR3 residues: CASSETTGGVTNEKLFF. For the CDR3, the DNA is TGCGCCAGCAGCGAAACCACAGGGGGAGTGACTAATGAAAAACTGTTTTTT.

The gene calls are TRBV19 and TRBJ2-3; 9 positions agree with TRBD1. Germline CDR1 reads LNHDA; CDR2 reads SQIVND (reference sequence). The CDR3 totals 14 residues. Losses at the gene ends were 6 bases for V and 4 bases for J; bases not matched to a gene: 5. CDR3 bases: TGTGCCAGTAGGGGGACAGGGTTTCCAGATACGCAGTATTTT. It yields the protein CASRGTGFPDTQYF.

The chain uses TRBV19 and TRBJ1-5; the match to TRBD1 covers 7 bases. In germline, CDR1 is LNHDA, CDR2 SQIVND (reference sequence). Trimming at V came to 1 base and at J to 0 bases, leaving 9 bases not matched to a gene. The CDR3 spans 18 residues. CDR3 protein: CASSIGRDRGNSNQPQHF. The CDR3 DNA follows: TGTGCCAGTAGTATAGGCCGGGACAGAGGAAATAGCAATCAGCCCCAGCATTTT.

J is TRBJ1-2 and V is TRBV6-1; D unclear. V lost 1 base and J lost 0, with 9 bases in between. In germline, CDR1 is MNHNS, CDR2 SASEGT. CDR3 length equals 15 residues. CDR3 in DNA: TGTGCCAGCAGTGAAGAGGGCGCTGCTAACTATGGCTACACCTTC. This translates into CASSEEGAANYGYTF.